Presented here are 27 T cell receptor beta chains from one specimen sequenced in a study of OX40 agonist ivuxolimab in advanced cancers. TCRdb's copy holds only in-frame clones and misses some; the assay was immunoSEQ multiplex PCR. The table shows tens of thousands of clones, with over 80% occurring only once. The source was CD4+ or CD8+ T cells sorted from blood, collected in a trial of the OX40 agonist ivuxolimab. The receptors stem from an adult with an advanced solid tumor such as melanoma, head and neck, liver or kidney cancer.

The V and J genes are TRBV10-3 and TRBJ1-2; D ambiguous. Per the germline V gene, CDR1 is ENHRY and CDR2 is SYGVKD. Trimming pared 3 bases from V and 2 bases from J, leaving 4 bases between. The CDR3 has 12 amino acids. CDR3 nucleotides: TGTGCCATCAGTGAACGGAACTATGGCTACACCTTC. As protein: CAISERNYGYTF.

V gene TRBV30 combines with J gene TRBJ2-1; a weak D match, TRBD1 (5 bases). Trimming pared 8 bases from V and 1 base from J, leaving 18 bases between. The CDR3 loop spans 15 amino acids. CDR1 GTSNPN and CDR2 SVGIG come from the germline V gene (reference sequence). This chain's CDR3 is CAQRSPRVSYNEQFF. In DNA, the CDR3 is TGTGCCCAAAGGTCCCCCAGGGTGTCCTACAATGAGCAGTTCTTC.

V is TRBV19 and J is TRBJ1-6; 10 bases agree with TRBD1. The CDR3 is made up of 15 amino acids. Germline trimming cut 7 bases from V and 9 bases from J; bases unmatched to any gene: 9. Germline-derived CDR1 and CDR2 are LNHDA and SQIVND (reference sequence). In DNA form, the CDR3 reads TGTGCCAGTAACTTCGGGGGACAGGGGTTTTCACCCCTCCACTTT. Its protein is CASNFGGQGFSPLHF.

V and J are TRBV4-2 and TRBJ1-1; maybe TRBD1 (6 bases). CDR1 is LGHNA and CDR2 is YNFKEQ in the germline V gene. CDR3 size: 13 residues. V lost 4 bases, J lost 4 bases, and 10 bases lay in between. CDR3 region: CASSLAGVTEAFF. The CDR3 DNA sequence: TGTGCCAGCAGCCTAGCAGGGGTCACTGAAGCTTTCTTT.

The chain recombines TRBV19 with TRBJ2-1; D tentatively reads TRBD1 or TRBD2 (6 bases each). Germline values: CDR1 LNHDA, CDR2 SQIVND (reference sequence). V lost 10 bases and J 8 bases, leaving 21 bases between the germline ends. This CDR3 contains 14 residues. The CDR3 DNA sequence: TGTGCCACCCGGAAGGGGGGAGTCGGCTATGAGCAGTTCTTC. Translation: CATRKGGVGYEQFF.

The rearrangement uses TRBV5-8 and TRBJ1-2; maybe TRBD1 (6 bases). The CDR3 length is 14 residues. Germline loops: CDR1 SGHTS, CDR2 YDEGEE. V lost 0 bases and J 3 bases, leaving 9 bases between the germline ends. The CDR3 loop is CASSLGQADYGYTF. The DNA for the CDR3 is TGTGCCAGCAGCTTGGGACAGGCGGACTATGGCTACACCTTC.

The V and J genes are TRBV27 and TRBJ1-5; no clear D. Between the trimmed V and J ends, which lost 5 bases and 6 bases, there was a span of 8 bases. The length of the CDR3 is 12 residues. Germline CDR1 MNHEY, CDR2 SMNVEV (reference sequence). CDR3 sequence reads: CASSGWGQPQHF. CDR3 DNA: TGTGCCAGCAGTGGCTGGGGTCAGCCCCAGCATTTT.

This clone was seen a single time. The chain joins TRBV4-3 to TRBJ2-6; D not resolved. This CDR3 contains 18 residues. Germline V gene sequence: CDR1 LGHNA, CDR2 YSLEER. The ends were cut back, 0 bases at V and 0 bases at J, with 12 bases in the middle. CDR3 in amino acids: CASSQDRAKSSGANVLTF. The DNA of the CDR3 is TGCGCCAGCAGCCAAGATCGCGCCAAAAGCTCTGGGGCCAACGTCCTGACTTTC.

The chain has TRBV9 and TRBJ2-1; TRBD1 matches 7 bases. Germline loops: CDR1 SGDLS, CDR2 YYNGEE. The length of the CDR3 is 13 residues. Trimming took 3 bases from V and 7 from J; bases not matched to a gene: 4. The CDR3 coding sequence is TGTGCCAGCAGCGCTGCAGGGGGTAATGAGCAGTTCTTC. It encodes CASSAAGGNEQFF.

The chain carries TRBV6-1 and TRBJ1-6; 10 positions match TRBD1. The germline CDR1 and CDR2 sequences are MNHNS and SASEGT. J was trimmed by 8 bases and V by 0 bases; bases with no gene match: 10. There are 18 residues in the CDR3. The DNA of the CDR3 is TGTGCCAGCAGTGAAGCTCCTTTTACCGGGACAGGGGATTCACCCCTCCACTTT. It encodes CASSEAPFTGTGDSPLHF.

The chain recombines TRBV5-1 with TRBJ2-5; 9 bases line up with TRBD2. J lost 6 bases, V lost 0 bases, and 6 bases had no gene match. Germline values: CDR1 SGHRS, CDR2 YFSETQ. CDR3 size: 15 residues. In nucleotides, the CDR3 is TGCGCCAGCAGCTTGGAGGCTAGCGGGACTAAGACCCAGTACTTC. This gives the protein CASSLEASGTKTQYF.

V is TRBV7-2 and J is TRBJ1-2; TRBD1 matches 7 bases. The CDR3 length is 12 residues. Germline V gene sequence: CDR1 SGHTA, CDR2 FQGNSA. After removal of 5 bases from V and 8 bases from J, the junction contained 5 bases not matched to a gene. CDR3 DNA: TGTGCCAGCAGCGGTACAGGGGTGGGCTACACCTTC. Translating it yields CASSGTGVGYTF.

The rearrangement uses TRBV20-1 and TRBJ1-4; D remains ambiguous. The CDR3 sequence is 11 residues long. V was cut by 2 bases and J by 6 bases, with 4 bases left in between. Germline V gene sequence: CDR1 DFQATT, CDR2 SNEGSKA (reference sequence). In DNA form, the CDR3 reads TGCAGTGCTAGAATGTATGAAAAACTGTTTTTT. Its translation: CSARMYEKLFF.

The chain carries TRBV5-4 and TRBJ2-7; 8 bases line up with TRBD2. This CDR3 has 15 amino acids. Germline CDR1 and CDR2: SGHNT and YYREEE (reference sequence). J gave up 5 bases and V 0 bases, and 7 bases lay outside the gene matches. The CDR3 sequence: CASSLDRGGLHEQYF. CDR3 coding DNA: TGTGCCAGCAGCTTGGACCGGGGGGGCCTCCACGAGCAGTACTTC.

The J gene is TRBJ1-2, the V gene TRBV6-5, with 8 bases identical to TRBD1. Trimming took 5 bases from V and 4 from J; bases not matched to a gene: 9. Germline CDR1 MNHEY, CDR2 SVGAGI. CDR3 length: 15 amino acids. The CDR3 region has the DNA TGTGCCAGCAGTCTCCAACCGGGACAGGTCTATGGCTACACCTTC. Translation gives CASSLQPGQVYGYTF.

The rearrangement joins TRBV5-5 to TRBJ1-3; a weak D match, TRBD1 (6 bases). The CDR3 consists of 14 residues. V was shortened by 2 bases and J by 3 bases, with 9 bases between the two germline ends. In germline, CDR1 is SGHKS, CDR2 YYEKEE (reference sequence). The CDR3 nucleotides are TGTGCCAGCAGCTTCGGGGGGCTTGGAAACACCATATATTTT. The encoded protein is CASSFGGLGNTIYF.

The chain recombines TRBV7-2 with TRBJ2-2; TRBD2 might be the D (5 bases). Germline CDR1 is SGHTA and CDR2 is FQGNSA. V gave up 1 base and J gave up 0 bases, with 9 bases separating them. The CDR3 spans 16 residues. Here the CDR3 DNA reads TGTGCCAGCAGCTTAGTGGGGAGCTCGAACACCGGGGAGCTGTTTTTT. Protein: CASSLVGSSNTGELFF.

This clone appeared once. V usage is TRBV19 and J usage is TRBJ1-2; D remains unclear. The CDR3 is 11 amino acids. Trimming cost V 5 bases and J 6 bases, with 7 bases left between them. Germline V CDR1 and CDR2: LNHDA, SQIVND (reference sequence). CDR3 sequence reads: CASSAINGYTF. CDR3 bases: TGTGCCAGTAGTGCTATTAATGGCTACACCTTC.

In this sample, this clone turned up once. CDR3 sequence: CASTWGQGYTGELFF. The CDR3, as DNA: TGCGCCAGCACCTGGGGACAGGGGTACACCGGGGAGCTGTTTTTT. The chain carries TRBV5-1 and TRBJ2-2; 10 positions agree with TRBD1. Germline-derived CDR1 and CDR2 are SGHRS and YFSETQ. This CDR3 has 15 residues. Unmatched junction bases numbered 5, after V lost 6 bases and J lost 3 bases.

The chain is built from TRBV9 and TRBJ2-1; D is unresolved. The V end was cut by 0 bases, the J end by 5 bases, with 3 bases between. The CDR3 has 12 residues. CDR1 is SGDLS, CDR2 YYNGEE, per germline. The CDR3 bases are TGTGCCAGCAGCGTAGCGGACAATGAGCAGTTCTTC. Translating it yields CASSVADNEQFF.

The CDR3 coding sequence is TGCAGCGTCGGGACTCTTCCAGCAGCTTTCTTT. It translates to CSVGTLPAAFF. This rearrangement joins TRBV29-1 to TRBJ1-1; TRBD1 might be the D (5 bases). V was pared by 6 bases and J by 10 bases, with 15 bases between. This CDR3 region has 11 residues. Germline V gene lookup returns CDR1 SQVTM and CDR2 ANQGSEA.

The table lists this clone with a few counts. This sequence joins TRBV9 and TRBJ2-3; D is unresolved. The CDR3 is 13 residues long. Germline V gene lookup returns CDR1 SGDLS and CDR2 YYNGEE. V was cut by 4 bases and J by 2 bases, with 8 bases left in between. CDR3 region: CASSLGYTDTQYF. The CDR3 DNA sequence: TGTGCCAGCAGCCTCGGTTACACAGATACGCAGTATTTT. The full variable domain, rest sourced from reference TRBV9 and TRBJ2-3, is DSGVTQTPKHLITATGQRVTLRCSPRSGDLSVYWYQQSLDQGLQFLIQYYNGEERAKGNILERFSAQQFPDLHSELNLSSLELGDSALYFCASSLGYTDTQYFGPGTRLTVL.

The chain employs TRBV29-1 and TRBJ1-2; a weak D match, TRBD1 (5 bases). CDR1 and CDR2 (germline): SQVTM, ANQGSEA. The CDR3 is 12 residues long. V gave up 3 bases and J gave up 3 bases, with 8 bases separating them. CDR3 amino acids: CSVDGGDYGYTF. The CDR3 coding sequence is TGCAGCGTTGACGGGGGGGACTATGGCTACACCTTC.

The chain is built from TRBV19 and TRBJ1-6; D perhaps matches TRBD1 (6 bases). Germline V gives CDR1 LNHDA, CDR2 SQIVND (reference sequence). The V end lost 4 bases, the J end lost 9 bases, and 16 bases lay between the germline ends. This CDR3 contains 15 residues. In nucleotides, the CDR3 is TGTGCCAGTAGTACCGGTCCCGGGGGCCTTTCACCCCTCCACTTT. Translated: CASSTGPGGLSPLHF.

V gene TRBV7-9 combines with J gene TRBJ2-4, with TRBD1 identical over 7 bases. Unmatched junction bases numbered 3, after V lost 1 base and J lost 6 bases. The CDR3 totals 14 residues. CDR1 is SEHNR, CDR2 FQNEAQ, per germline (reference sequence). The CDR3 nucleotides are TGTGCCAGCAGCTTAGACCAGGGGGTAAACATTCAGTACTTC. Residues: CASSLDQGVNIQYF.

The chain joins TRBV6-1 to TRBJ2-3, with 8 bases aligning to TRBD2. The V segment lost 9 bases and the J segment 3 bases; nucleotides outside the gene matches: 8. CDR1 is MNHNS and CDR2 is SASEGT in the germline V gene. CDR3 size: 14 residues. The DNA for the CDR3 is TGTGCCAGGGGGGGGACTAGGGCAACAGATACGCAGTATTTT. Translated: CARGGTRATDTQYF.

As DNA, the CDR3 is TGTGCCAGCAGTGAAGCAGGGGCCAGGGATGGCTACACCTTC. It yields the protein CASSEAGARDGYTF. The rearrangement links TRBV6-1 to TRBJ1-2, with D possibly TRBD1 on 5 matching bases. The CDR3 extends over 14 amino acids. Germline CDR1 reads MNHNS; CDR2 reads SASEGT. Trimming left V 0 bases short and J 6 bases short, with 11 bases between.